What follows are 20 T cell receptor beta chains derived from one specimen sequenced in a study of CD8 T cells in Susac syndrome. RNA in amounts of roughly 0.5 to 1 ug was reverse transcribed with random hexamers. From the immunoSEQ multiplex PCR reads, TCRdb called clonotypes with MiXCR, one entry per CDR3 protein. The table has over 350,000 distinct CDR3 sequences, approximately 85% seen once. Sequences were obtained from CD8+ T cells from PBMCs. Receptors were obtained from a human donor with multiple sclerosis.

This chain connects TRBV6-5 to TRBJ2-3; the D gene is possibly TRBD2 (5 bases). V was cut by 0 bases and J by 4 bases, with 11 bases left in between. Germline V gene sequence: CDR1 MNHEY, CDR2 SVGAGI. The CDR3 has 15 residues. The CDR3 spells CASSYSTGLADTQYF. The CDR3 DNA is TGTGCCAGCAGTTACTCGACGGGGTTGGCAGATACGCAGTATTTT.

The rearrangement uses TRBV7-6 and TRBJ2-1; D call uncertain. The CDR3 has 15 amino acids. Trimming took 1 base from V and 4 from J, leaving 11 bases between them. Per germline, CDR1 SGHVS and CDR2 FNYEAQ. The CDR3 region has the DNA TGTGCCAGCAGCTTAGAAGCGCAGTCGTACAATGAGCAGTTCTTC. This codes for CASSLEAQSYNEQFF. The full variable domain, with the rest looked up from reference TRBV7-6 and TRBJ2-1, is GAGVSQSPRYKVTKRGQDVALRCDPISGHVSLYWYRQALGQGPEFLTYFNYEAQQDKSGLPNDRFSAERPEGSISTLTIQRTEQRDSAMYRCASSLEAQSYNEQFFGPGTRLTVL.

The gene calls are TRBV3-1 and TRBJ1-2; perhaps TRBD1 as D (6 bases). V was cut by 6 bases and J by 8 bases, with 19 bases left in between. The CDR3 loop spans 14 amino acids. CDR1 LGHDT and CDR2 YNNKEL come from the germline V gene (reference sequence). The CDR3 region is CASRKGGDTTGYTF. Here the CDR3 DNA reads TGTGCCAGCAGGAAAGGGGGGGACACAACCGGCTACACCTTC. The variable domain in full, completed from reference TRBV3-1 and TRBJ1-2, reads DTAVSQTPKYLVTQMGNDKSIKCEQNLGHDTMYWYKQDSKKFLKIMFSYNNKELIINETVPNRFSPKSPDKAHLNLHINSLELGDSAVYFCASRKGGDTTGYTFGSGTRLTVV.

The J gene is TRBJ2-7, the V gene TRBV2; D ambiguous. Germline assignment: CDR1 SNHLY and CDR2 FYNNEI. Trimming pared 8 bases from V and 3 bases from J, leaving 8 bases between. The CDR3 covers 11 residues. DNA for the CDR3: TGTGCCAGCTATGGCGGCTACGAGCAGTACTTC. It specifies CASYGGYEQYF. Together with reference TRBV2 and TRBJ2-7, the CDR3 gives the full variable domain: EPEVTQTPSHQVTQMGQEVILRCVPISNHLYFYWYRQILGQKVEFLVSFYNNEISEKSEIFDDQFSVERPDGSNFTLKIRSTKLEDSAMYFCASYGGYEQYFGPGTRLTVT.

The chain joins TRBV6-5 to TRBJ2-7; 9 positions agree with TRBD1. The CDR3 consists of 15 residues. J gave up 3 bases and V 0 bases, and 3 bases lay outside the gene matches. The germline V gene has CDR1 MNHEY and CDR2 SVGAGI. CDR3 sequence reads: CASSYSETGGYEQYF. For the CDR3, the DNA is TGTGCCAGCAGTTACTCAGAGACAGGGGGCTACGAGCAGTACTTC.

This sequence joins TRBV20-1 and TRBJ1-5; 8 positions agree with TRBD1. This CDR3 has 14 residues. Looked up from germline, CDR1 is DFQATT and CDR2 is SNEGSKA (reference sequence). Trimming cost V 6 bases and J 1 base; bases outside gene matches: 5. CDR3 coding DNA: TGCAGTGCCGAGACAGGGGTCAGCAATCAGCCCCAGCATTTT. It is translated as CSAETGVSNQPQHF.

V gene TRBV7-6 combines with J gene TRBJ1-2, with D perhaps matching TRBD1 (5 bases). CDR3 size: 15 residues. Trimming pared 1 base from V and 2 bases from J, leaving 11 bases between. Germline V gene lookup returns CDR1 SGHVS and CDR2 FNYEAQ. CDR3 coding DNA: TGTGCCAGCAGCTTAGGGGGCGGCAGCAACTATGGCTACACCTTC. As protein: CASSLGGGSNYGYTF.

The chain links TRBV14 to TRBJ2-1, with unresolved D. The CDR3 length is 16 residues. V lost 0 bases to trimming and J lost 6 bases, with 15 bases between them. Per the germline V gene, CDR1 is SGHDN and CDR2 is FVKESK. DNA for the CDR3: TGTGCCAGCAGCCAAGATCGTGGACGGGCCTTCAATGAGCAGTTCTTC. This codes for CASSQDRGRAFNEQFF.

The V and J genes are TRBV6-5 and TRBJ2-1; maybe TRBD2 (6 bases). The CDR3 extends over 14 amino acids. Looked up from germline, CDR1 is MNHEY and CDR2 is SVGAGI. V was trimmed by 0 bases and J by 8 bases, leaving 11 bases between them. The CDR3 DNA is TGTGCCAGCAGTTACTCGAGGGGAGGCGATGAGCAGTTCTTC. Its translation: CASSYSRGGDEQFF.

The rearrangement uses TRBV2 and TRBJ2-7, with 8 bases fitting TRBD1. The CDR3 is 13 amino acids. Per germline, CDR1 SNHLY and CDR2 FYNNEI. After removal of 7 bases from V and 5 bases from J, the junction contained 7 bases not matched to a gene. The CDR3 spells CASMWAGGDEQYF. Written as DNA, the CDR3 is TGTGCCAGCATGTGGGCAGGGGGCGACGAGCAGTACTTC.

This chain connects TRBV29-1 to TRBJ2-1; D gene ambiguous. The CDR3 extends over 12 amino acids. Germline V gene sequence: CDR1 SQVTM, CDR2 ANQGSEA. V was pared by 7 bases and J by 0 bases, with 7 bases between. The CDR3 protein is CSATDSYNEQFF. The CDR3 DNA reads as TGCAGCGCTACGGACTCCTACAATGAGCAGTTCTTC.

The rearrangement links TRBV29-1 to TRBJ2-7, with unresolved D. There are 12 residues in the CDR3. V lost 7 bases and J lost 0, with 10 bases in between. In germline, CDR1 is SQVTM, CDR2 ANQGSEA. CDR3 sequence (DNA): TGCAGCGCCTACTTTGACTCCTACGAGCAGTACTTC. This translates into CSAYFDSYEQYF.

In its sample, this clonotype was seen a few times. The chain uses TRBV27 and TRBJ2-1; unclear D gene. The ends were cut back, 0 bases at V and 3 bases at J, with 6 bases in the middle. The CDR3 loop spans 14 amino acids. Germline V gives CDR1 MNHEY, CDR2 SMNVEV (reference sequence). Here the CDR3 DNA reads TGTGCCAGCAGTTTATCGGGCATCTACAATGAGCAGTTCTTC. The encoded protein is CASSLSGIYNEQFF.

The J gene is TRBJ1-2, the V gene TRBV29-1; 8 bases match TRBD1. The CDR3 is 12 amino acids. Germline V gene lookup returns CDR1 SQVTM and CDR2 ANQGSEA. V shed 5 bases and J 7 bases; nucleotides not matched to a gene: 6. In DNA form, the CDR3 reads TGCAGCGTTCCTGACAGGGGTGGTGGCTACACCTTC. Translated: CSVPDRGGGYTF.

The gene calls are TRBV4-1 and TRBJ1-1, with a possible D match to TRBD1 (5 bases). This CDR3 region has 14 residues. Germline V gene sequence: CDR1 MGHRA, CDR2 YSYEKL. V lost 7 bases, J lost 0 bases, and 12 bases lay in between. The CDR3 DNA reads as TGCGCCAGCACCCCGCGGGGGATGAACACTGAAGCTTTCTTT. Protein: CASTPRGMNTEAFF.

The rearrangement links TRBV21-1 to TRBJ2-7; the DNA was not compared with TRBD2, the D call given in the table. TRBV21-1 is listed as a pseudogene. The CDR3 length is 17 residues. The CDR3 region is CASSKAGIQFPGGEQYF. The CDR3 DNA is TGTGCCAGCAGCAAAGCAGGGATTCAGTTCCCCGGAGGGGAGCAGTACTTC.

The J gene is TRBJ2-2, the V gene TRBV30, with TRBD2 matching over 10 bases. The CDR3 length is 17 residues. Germline CDR1 GTSNPN, CDR2 SVGIG (reference sequence). Trimming removed 0 bases from V and 1 base from J; junction bases left unmatched: 5. The CDR3 sequence: CAWSVLGLAENTGELFF. Written as DNA, the CDR3 is TGTGCCTGGAGTGTACTCGGACTAGCGGAGAACACCGGGGAGCTGTTTTTT.

The V gene is TRBV11-2, the J gene TRBJ1-2, with no clear D. The CDR3 covers 11 residues. Trimming cost V 0 bases and J 8 bases, with 4 bases left between them. Germline V gene sequence: CDR1 SGHAT, CDR2 FQNNGV. CDR3 protein: CASSLEGGYTF. The CDR3 nucleotides are TGTGCCAGCAGCTTAGAGGGGGGCTACACCTTC.

V and J are TRBV28 and TRBJ2-3; maybe TRBD2 (7 bases). Germline V gene data show CDR1 as MDHEN and CDR2 as SYDVKM. V lost 7 bases to trimming and J lost 0 bases, with 23 bases between them. The CDR3 is 18 amino acids. Here the CDR3 DNA reads TGTGCCAGCATTACGTCGGGGGGCTCCCTATCTAGCACAGATACGCAGTATTTT. This encodes CASITSGGSLSSTDTQYF.

J is TRBJ2-7 and V is TRBV18, with 7 bases that match TRBD1. Germline V gives CDR1 KGHSH, CDR2 LQKENI. The CDR3 is 15 amino acids. The ends lost 5 bases at V and 0 bases at J; junction bases unmatched: 7. The chain's CDR3 is CASSGWTGSSYEQYF. CDR3 coding DNA: TGTGCCAGCTCAGGGTGGACAGGAAGCTCCTACGAGCAGTACTTC. Full variable domain (rest looked up from reference TRBV18 and TRBJ2-7): NAGVMQNPRHLVRRRGQEARLRCSPMKGHSHVYWYRQLPEEGLKFMVYLQKENIIDESGMPKERFSAEFPKEGPSILRIQQVVRGDSAAYFCASSGWTGSSYEQYFGPGTRLTVT.